Listed below are T cell receptor beta chains from one sample, sequenced in a study of Graves' ophthalmopathy and Graves' hyperthyroidism. TCRdb independently ran MiXCR on the multiplex PCR reads; one entry per CDR3 protein. The repertoire holds 200,000 to 250,000 distinct CDR3 sequences, with roughly 21% as singletons. The sequenced material came from peripheral blood. These receptor sequences come from a woman aged 45-65 years with Graves' ophthalmopathy. The CDR3 runs from the conserved cysteine through the conserved F or W. Fields, in order: V gene, CDR3 protein.

TRBV9	CASSGQGYEQYF
TRBV12-3/TRBV12-4	CASSFSRRQETQYF
TRBV5-1	CASSHGTGTGGGEQYF
TRBV2	CASSVGTGNEQYF
TRBV2	CASAQGNRAEAFF
TRBV28	CASSPQITVNTEAFF
TRBV12-3/TRBV12-4	CASRFGDRGPATQHF
TRBV29-1	CSVKFGQGTEAFF
TRBV20-1	CSARGASTGRNYGYTF
TRBV5-1	CASSTGLAGGAYEQYF
TRBV6-1	CASSPRQDSNQPQHF
TRBV20-1	CSARSTSPEAFF
TRBV27	CASNQGQGPGELFF
TRBV29-1	CSVVYSPAQETQYF
TRBV30	CAWTPRGAYEQYF
TRBV4-2	CASSQGGQGRSKGYTF
TRBV25-1	CASSVAGAGMGSYEQYF
TRBV6-1	CASSGQGVTYGYTF
TRBV12-3/TRBV12-4	CASSSGKQGGGHQHF
TRBV6-1	CASSQLNTIYF
TRBV5-1	CASSRDRSLPYTEAFF
TRBV20-1	CSASPQAAGQPNYEQYF
TRBV6-5	CASSYSGGAKDTEAFF